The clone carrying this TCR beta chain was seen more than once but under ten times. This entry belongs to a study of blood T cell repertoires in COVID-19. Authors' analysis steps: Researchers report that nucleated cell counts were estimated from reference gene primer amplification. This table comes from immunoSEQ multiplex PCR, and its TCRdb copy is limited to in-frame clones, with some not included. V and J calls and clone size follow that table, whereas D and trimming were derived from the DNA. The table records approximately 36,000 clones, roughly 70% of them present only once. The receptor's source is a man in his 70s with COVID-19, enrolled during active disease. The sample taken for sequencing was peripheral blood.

The CDR3 spells CASSAGGYTDTQYF. CDR3 nucleotides: TGTGCCAGCAGCGCAGGGGGTTACACAGATACGCAGTATTTT. The chain links TRBV9 to TRBJ2-3; TRBD1 aligns across 7 bases. The CDR3 totals 14 residues. After removal of 3 bases from V and 2 bases from J, the junction contained 3 bases not matched to a gene. CDR1 and CDR2 from the germline V gene are SGDLS and YYNGEE.